The sequence of this TCR beta chain was determined in a study of OX40 agonist ivuxolimab in advanced cancers. Study-level information: Six ivuxolimab dose levels, 0.01 to 10 mg/kg, were given intravenously every 2 weeks. The study reported partial responses in three patients: one hepatocellular carcinoma, two cutaneous melanoma. Previous treatment with anti-PD-1, anti-PD-L1 or anti-CTLA-4 therapy was allowed; less than 45% had received some.

Note on this clone: As yet, its antigen is unknown.

General study findings and limits: CD8+ T cells averaged more expanded clones than CD4+.

Method: immunoSEQ multiplex PCR; TCRdb's copy keeps in-frame clones and lacks some. The data hold approximately 50,000 clones, with approximately 84% observed a single time. Trimming cost V 2 bases and J 1 base, with 6 bases left between them. CDR1 is MNHEY and CDR2 is SMNVEV in the germline V gene (reference sequence). The CDR3 length is 13 residues. The chain uses TRBV27 and TRBJ2-7, with D unresolved. The sequencing here drew on CD4+ or CD8+ T cells sorted from blood, taken in a trial of the OX40 agonist ivuxolimab. This receptor was identified in an adult with an advanced solid tumor such as melanoma, head and neck, liver or kidney cancer. For the CDR3, the DNA is TGTGCCAGCAGTTTAAAAGTTTCCTACGAGCAGTACTTC. Translation gives CASSLKVSYEQYF.